This T cell receptor (beta chain) is from a study of regulatory T cells in long-lasting Graves disease. Time point defined: newly diagnosed GD, antithyroid drugs for less than 3 months. RNA isolated from PBMCs was used to make the TCR library. Patients all came to the study from an endocrinology department in Xi'an, China. This clonotype was recorded many times. Library construction for TCR beta used iRepertoire HTBI primers and Arm-PCR of CDR3 regions. TCRdb re-called the multiplex PCR reads with MiXCR, one entry per CDR3 protein. The sample carries hundreds of thousands of distinct CDR3 sequences, roughly 14% recorded once. These data were also reused for a study on T cells in Graves' hyperthyroidism and ophthalmopathy. As reported in that work: Newly diagnosed patients aged 18 to 65 had hyperthyroidism of under 2 months' duration. The study used the HTBI primer set for a first-round RT-PCR of the TCR CDR3. Blood shared most expanded thyroid clonotypes above 0.001.

This specimen consisted of peripheral blood mononuclear cells (PBMCs), obtained at new diagnosis, from a patient treated with antithyroid drugs. This receptor was taken from a man aged 25-45 years with Graves disease.

The CDR3 protein is CASSRSSVDIQYF. In DNA form, the CDR3 reads TGTGCCAGCAGCCGATCGTCGGTAGACATTCAGTACTTC. This chain links TRBV12-3 or TRBV12-4 with TRBJ2-4; D is ambiguous. The CDR3 extends over 13 amino acids. Trimming took off 6 bases at V and 8 bases at J, with 14 bases between the two ends.